Sequencing of this TCR beta chain was carried out in a study of cytomegalovirus exposure and HLA in healthy donors. CDR1 is MGHRA, CDR2 YSYEKL, per germline. V lost 1 base to trimming and J lost 8 bases, with 15 bases between them. The CDR3 loop spans 15 amino acids. It was with 60 Vbeta and 13 Jbeta primers that the PCR ran. Libraries were prepared by immunoSEQ multiplex PCR; TCRdb keeps only in-frame clonotypes and omits some of them. The table lists some 42,000 clones. The chain joins TRBV4-1 to TRBJ2-1; possible D gene TRBD2, 5 bases. The sequence came from a man aged 30 to 39 in good health and CMV-seronegative. Sequencing used PBMCs. The CDR3 sequence: CASSQGLPSLDEQFF. CDR3 nucleotides: TGCGCCAGCAGCCAAGGTTTGCCTAGCCTCGATGAGCAGTTCTTC.